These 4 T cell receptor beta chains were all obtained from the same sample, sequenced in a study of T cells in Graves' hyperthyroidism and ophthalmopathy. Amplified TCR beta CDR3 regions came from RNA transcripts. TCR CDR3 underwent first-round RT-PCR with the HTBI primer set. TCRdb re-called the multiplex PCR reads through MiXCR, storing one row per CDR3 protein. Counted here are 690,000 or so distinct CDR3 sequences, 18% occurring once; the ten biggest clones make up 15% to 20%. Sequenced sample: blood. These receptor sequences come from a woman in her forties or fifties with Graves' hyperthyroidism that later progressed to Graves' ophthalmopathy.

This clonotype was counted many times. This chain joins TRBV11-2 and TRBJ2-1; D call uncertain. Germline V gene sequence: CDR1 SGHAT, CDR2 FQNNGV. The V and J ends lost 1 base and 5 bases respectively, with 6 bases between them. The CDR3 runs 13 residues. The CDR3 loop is CASSLGDHNEQFF. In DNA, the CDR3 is TGTGCCAGCAGCTTAGGAGACCACAATGAGCAGTTCTTC.

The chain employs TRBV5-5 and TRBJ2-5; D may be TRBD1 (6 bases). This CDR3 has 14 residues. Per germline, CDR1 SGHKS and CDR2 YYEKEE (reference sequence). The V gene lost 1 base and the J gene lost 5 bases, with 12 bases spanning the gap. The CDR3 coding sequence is TGTGCCAGCAGCTTGCCGCAGGGGTGGGAGACCCAGTACTTC. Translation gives CASSLPQGWETQYF.

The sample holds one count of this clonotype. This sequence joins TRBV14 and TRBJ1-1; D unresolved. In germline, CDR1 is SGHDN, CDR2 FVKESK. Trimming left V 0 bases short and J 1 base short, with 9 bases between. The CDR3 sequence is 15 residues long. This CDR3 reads CASSQEESPNTEAFF. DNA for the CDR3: TGTGCCAGCAGCCAAGAAGAAAGTCCGAACACTGAAGCTTTCTTT.

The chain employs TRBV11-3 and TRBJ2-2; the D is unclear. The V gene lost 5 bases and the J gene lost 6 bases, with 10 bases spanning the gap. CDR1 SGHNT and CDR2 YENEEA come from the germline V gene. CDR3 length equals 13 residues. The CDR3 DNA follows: TGTGCCAGCAGCCTCAGACCGTCCGGGGAGCTGTTTTTT. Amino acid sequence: CASSLRPSGELFF.